The source of this TCR beta chain is a study of beta chain features in type 1 diabetes. Expressed TCRB transcripts were sequenced, since all the RNA that had been isolated was reverse transcribed. Sequencing used immunoSEQ multiplex PCR; TCRdb keeps in-frame clones, though not all of them. The sample consists of some 350,000 clones, about 13% of them appearing once. This clone was seen only a few times. Its antigen is still unknown. Findings and caveats of the study: For Type 1 diabetes patients, all four CD4+ subsets carried TCRB CDR3s that were moderately but significantly shorter. PCR might favor shorter templates, equally in patients and controls.

Germline CDR1 and CDR2: MDHEN and SYDVKM. This CDR3 spans 15 amino acids. V gave up 6 bases and J gave up 6 bases; unmatched junction bases: 11. This chain links TRBV28 with TRBJ1-2; TRBD1 matches at 9 bases. The TCR sequence derives from a young woman with type 1 diabetes. The material sequenced was naive CD4+ T cells from blood. For the CDR3, the DNA is TGTGCCAGCAGCTCCCGGACAGGGGTGGAAAATGGCTACACCTTC. Protein sequence: CASSSRTGVENGYTF.